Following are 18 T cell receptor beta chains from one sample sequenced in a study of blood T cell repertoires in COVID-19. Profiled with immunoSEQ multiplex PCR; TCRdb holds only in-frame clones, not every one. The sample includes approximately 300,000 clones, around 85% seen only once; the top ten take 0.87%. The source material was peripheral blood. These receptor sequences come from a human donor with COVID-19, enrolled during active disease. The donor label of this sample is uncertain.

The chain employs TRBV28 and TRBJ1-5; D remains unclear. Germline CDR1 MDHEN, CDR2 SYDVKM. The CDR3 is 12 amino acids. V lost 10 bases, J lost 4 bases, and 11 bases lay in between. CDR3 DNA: TGTGCCACCCTCCCCCCTAATCAGCCCCAGCATTTT. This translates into CATLPPNQPQHF.

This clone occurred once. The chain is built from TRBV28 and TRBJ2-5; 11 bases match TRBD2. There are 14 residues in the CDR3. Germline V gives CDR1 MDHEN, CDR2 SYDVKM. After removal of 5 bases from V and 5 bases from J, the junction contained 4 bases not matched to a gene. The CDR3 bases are TGTGCCAGCAGTGTTAGCGGGAGGGACGAGACCCAGTACTTC. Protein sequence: CASSVSGRDETQYF.

The CDR3 sequence: CASSLLAGEVAGELFF. CDR3 DNA sequence: TGTGCCAGCAGCTTACTAGCGGGAGAAGTGGCCGGGGAGCTGTTTTTT. V usage is TRBV7-2 and J usage is TRBJ2-2; 10 bases match TRBD2. V was pared by 2 bases and J by 6 bases, with 6 bases of the junction left unmatched. Germline V gives CDR1 SGHTA, CDR2 FQGNSA. The CDR3 spans 16 residues.

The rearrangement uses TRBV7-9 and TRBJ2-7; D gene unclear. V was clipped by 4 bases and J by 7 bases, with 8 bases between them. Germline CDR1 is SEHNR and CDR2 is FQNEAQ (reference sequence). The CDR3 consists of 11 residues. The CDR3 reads CASSSFEEQYF. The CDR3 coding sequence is TGTGCCAGCAGCTCCTTTGAGGAGCAGTACTTC.

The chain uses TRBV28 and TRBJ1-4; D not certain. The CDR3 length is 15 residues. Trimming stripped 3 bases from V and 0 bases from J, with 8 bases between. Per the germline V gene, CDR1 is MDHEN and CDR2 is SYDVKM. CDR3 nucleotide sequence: TGTGCCAGCAGTTTTGGAGCTGCAACTAATGAAAAACTGTTTTTT. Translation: CASSFGAATNEKLFF.

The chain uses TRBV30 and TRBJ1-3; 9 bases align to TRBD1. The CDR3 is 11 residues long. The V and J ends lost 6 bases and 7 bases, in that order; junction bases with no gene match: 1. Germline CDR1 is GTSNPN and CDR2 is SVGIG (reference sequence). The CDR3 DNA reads TGTGCCTGTGACAGGGGGAACACCATATATTTT. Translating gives CACDRGNTIYF.

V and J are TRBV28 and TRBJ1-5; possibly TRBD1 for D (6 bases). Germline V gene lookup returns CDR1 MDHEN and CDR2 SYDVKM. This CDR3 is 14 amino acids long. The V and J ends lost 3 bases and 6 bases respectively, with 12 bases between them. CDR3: CASSFPGEGQPQHF. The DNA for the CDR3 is TGTGCCAGCAGTTTCCCAGGGGAGGGTCAGCCCCAGCATTTT.

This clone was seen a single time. CDR3 region: CASSLFGSGLRSGNTIYF. As DNA, the CDR3 is TGTGCCAGCAGCTTATTCGGTAGCGGGCTGCGCTCTGGAAACACCATATATTTT. The chain couples TRBV7-2 to TRBJ1-3; the D is unclear. Germline V gives CDR1 SGHTA, CDR2 FQGNSA. This CDR3 is built from 18 residues. V lost 2 bases, J lost 0 bases, and 17 bases lay in between.

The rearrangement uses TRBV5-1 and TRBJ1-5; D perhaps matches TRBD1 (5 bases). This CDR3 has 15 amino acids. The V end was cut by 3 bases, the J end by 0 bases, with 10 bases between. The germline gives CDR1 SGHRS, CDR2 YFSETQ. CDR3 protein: CASSSTGGSNQPQHF. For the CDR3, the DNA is TGCGCCAGCAGCTCCACGGGGGGTAGCAATCAGCCCCAGCATTTT.

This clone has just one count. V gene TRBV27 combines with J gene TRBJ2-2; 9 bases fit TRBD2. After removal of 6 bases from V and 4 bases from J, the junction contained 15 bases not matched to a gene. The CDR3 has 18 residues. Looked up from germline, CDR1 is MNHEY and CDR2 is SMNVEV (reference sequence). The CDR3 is CASRASSAGGPGTGELFF. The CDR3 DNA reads TGTGCCAGCAGAGCCAGCTCTGCGGGAGGGCCCGGCACCGGGGAGCTGTTTTTT.

The CDR3 nucleotides are TGTGCCAGCAGTTTTGGACAGGGGGATGGCTACACCTTC. Translation gives CASSFGQGDGYTF. The V call is TRBV25-1, the J call TRBJ1-2, with TRBD1 matching 10 bases. Trimming at V came to 5 bases and at J to 6 bases, leaving 3 bases not matched to a gene. This CDR3 comprises 13 residues. The germline gives CDR1 MGHDK, CDR2 SYGVNS.

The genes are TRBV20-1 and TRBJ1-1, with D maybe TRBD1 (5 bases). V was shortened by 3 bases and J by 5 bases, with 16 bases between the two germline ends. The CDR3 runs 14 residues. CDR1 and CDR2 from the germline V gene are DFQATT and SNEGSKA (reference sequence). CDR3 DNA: TGCAGTGCTAGTTTTTTGTCGGGGGGAACTGAAGCTTTCTTT. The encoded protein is CSASFLSGGTEAFF.

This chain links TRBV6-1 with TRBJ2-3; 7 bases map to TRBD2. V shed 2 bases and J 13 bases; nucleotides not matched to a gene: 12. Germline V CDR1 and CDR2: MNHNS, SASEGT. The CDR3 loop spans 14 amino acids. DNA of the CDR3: TGTGCCAGCAGTGAAACGGGGGAGGGCCCCCGTGAGTATTTT. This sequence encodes CASSETGEGPREYF.

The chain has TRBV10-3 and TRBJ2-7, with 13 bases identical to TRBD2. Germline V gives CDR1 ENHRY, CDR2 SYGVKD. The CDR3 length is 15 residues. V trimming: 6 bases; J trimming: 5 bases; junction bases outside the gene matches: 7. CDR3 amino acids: CAIRDPGLAGDEQYF. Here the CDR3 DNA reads TGTGCCATCAGAGACCCTGGACTAGCGGGAGACGAGCAGTACTTC.

In DNA, the CDR3 is TGCGCCAGCAGCCCCGGCTCGCGGGCCACTGAAGCTTTCTTT. It is translated as CASSPGSRATEAFF. The V call is TRBV5-1, the J call TRBJ1-1, with no clear D. Germline V gene sequence: CDR1 SGHRS, CDR2 YFSETQ. This CDR3 is built from 14 residues. Between the trimmed V and J ends, which lost 4 bases and 4 bases, there was a span of 14 bases.

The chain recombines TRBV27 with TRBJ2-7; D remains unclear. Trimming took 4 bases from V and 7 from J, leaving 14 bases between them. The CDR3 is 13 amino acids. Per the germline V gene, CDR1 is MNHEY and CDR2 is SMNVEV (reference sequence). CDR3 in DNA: TGTGCCAGCAGTTACTCCGTCGTTATGGAGCAGTACTTC. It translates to CASSYSVVMEQYF.

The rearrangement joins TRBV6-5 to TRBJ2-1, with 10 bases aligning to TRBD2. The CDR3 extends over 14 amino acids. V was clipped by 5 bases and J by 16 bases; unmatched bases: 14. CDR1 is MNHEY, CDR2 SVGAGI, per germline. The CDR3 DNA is TGTGCCAGCAGTCCCGCTGGACTAGCGGTACTTCGTTTCTTC. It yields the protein CASSPAGLAVLRFF.

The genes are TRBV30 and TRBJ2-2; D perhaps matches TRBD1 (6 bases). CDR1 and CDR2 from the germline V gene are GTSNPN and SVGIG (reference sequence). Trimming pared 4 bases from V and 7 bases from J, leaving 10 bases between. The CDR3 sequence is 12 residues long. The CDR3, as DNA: TGTGCCTGGAACAGGGCGGGCGGGGAGCTGTTTTTT. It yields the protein CAWNRAGGELFF.